The clone carrying this T cell receptor beta chain has a single count. What it recognizes is unknown. The sample is drawn from a study of cytomegalovirus exposure and HLA in healthy donors. About the study: Early on, a data release was issued that held approximately 78 million unique TCRs from HLA-typed donors.

The CDR3 is 15 residues long. Germline CDR1 SGHAT, CDR2 FQNNGV. J was trimmed by 7 bases and V by 5 bases; bases with no gene match: 12. Whole-study results and caveats: Under in vitro conditions, three CMV-associated chains were confirmed as specific for CMV antigens.

PCR amplification relied on 60 Vbeta primers (plus 13 Jbeta primers). The protocol was immunoSEQ multiplex PCR, while the TCRdb copy is restricted to in-frame clones and leaves out a portion. Here the sample spans approximately 93,000 clones, 79% being singletons. The sequenced sample consisted of PBMCs. The source is a woman aged 40 to 49 in good health and CMV-seronegative. The genes are TRBV11-2 and TRBJ2-3; TRBD2 agrees at 7 bases. The chain's CDR3 is CASSTTSVILNTQYF. CDR3 coding DNA: TGTGCCAGCAGCACTACTAGCGTGATTCTAAATACGCAGTATTTT.